These 2 T cell receptor beta chains share one sample of origin, sequenced in a study of breast tumors, draining lymph nodes, adjacent tissues. TCRdb recomputed calls from the multiplex PCR reads with MiXCR, one row per CDR3 protein. The table lists around 130,000 distinct CDR3 sequences, about 30% of them singletons. Samples came from axillary lymph nodes draining the breast cancer. The specimen was axillary lymph node tissue. The receptors were gathered from a female donor with breast cancer. Some clones in this sample may be carry-over from other donors' samples.

This clonotype was detected ten times or more. The V and J genes are TRBV29-1 and TRBJ2-7, with 7 nucleotides matching TRBD1. CDR1 and CDR2 from the germline V gene are SQVTM and ANQGSEA. The CDR3 covers 12 residues. The CDR3: CNIRDRYYEQYF. The CDR3 DNA is TGCAACATCCGGGACAGATACTACGAGCAGTACTTC.

Points on this clonotype: A read error may account for a junction end that differs from germline. V is TRBV10-3 and J is TRBJ2-5; a possible D gene is TRBD2 (5 bases). The CDR3 consists of 12 residues. Germline V gene data show CDR1 as ENHRY and CDR2 as SYGVKD. The CDR3 protein is CAIAEAEETRYF. In DNA, the CDR3 is TGTGCCATAGCGGAGGCCGAAGAGACCCGGTACTTC.